The sequence of this TCR beta chain was determined in a study of T cells in localized non-small cell lung cancer. CDR3 length: 14 amino acids. Germline V gene sequence: CDR1 LGHNA, CDR2 YNFKEQ. Trimming left V 4 bases short and J 8 bases short, with 14 bases between. As for this clone: Its antigen is still unknown.

Profiling relied on immunoSEQ multiplex PCR, and the TCRdb table lists in-frame clones only, not all of them. Of some 18,000 clones detected, approximately 80% appear once; the ten largest clones hold more than 4%. Whole-study findings and limits: The study found T cell clonality highest in uninvolved adjacent lung, above tumor.

The chain carries TRBV4-2 and TRBJ1-4; no reliable D call. Sequencing was performed on peripheral blood, taken before any cancer treatment. The TCR comes from a man between 40 and 69 years old with stage I lung adenocarcinoma. The CDR3 sequence is CASSPGALPEKLFF. The CDR3 region has the DNA TGTGCCAGCAGCCCCGGCGCCTTACCCGAAAAACTGTTTTTT.